Listed below are T cell receptor beta chains from one sample, sequenced in a study of blood T cell repertoires in COVID-19. Sequencing was performed with immunoSEQ multiplex PCR; in TCRdb, only in-frame clones are kept and a portion is missing. Of 250,000 or so clones in the sample, about nine tenths were seen once. Sequenced: peripheral blood. All receptors come from a woman aged 60-75 years with acute or convalescent COVID-19. Each CDR3 is given with its conserved first and last residue. D genes are given only for firm matches. Expanded clones get a size class; other rows say once, few or many, or leave the size out.

J	V	size	D	DNA	CDR3
TRBJ1-2	TRBV7-9	NA	TRBD1	TGTGCCAGCAGCGCACAGGGACAGGGTAGCAATGGCTACACCTTC	CASSAQGQGSNGYTF
TRBJ2-2	TRBV4-3	once	NA	TGCGCCAGCAGCACGATGACAGGGAACACCGGGGAGCTGTTTTTT	CASSTMTGNTGELFF
TRBJ1-2	TRBV28	NA	NA	TGTGCCAGCAGCCAAAGGGGCTCCTATGGCTACACCTTC	CASSQRGSYGYTF
TRBJ2-7	TRBV28	NA	TRBD1	TGTGCCAGCAGTTCCTCCGGGACAGGTAGATACGAGCAGTACTTC	CASSSSGTGRYEQYF
TRBJ2-1	TRBV24-1	NA	TRBD2	TGTGCCACCAGTGGCAGGACTAGCGAGTACAATGAGCAGTTCTTC	CATSGRTSEYNEQFF
TRBJ2-1	TRBV11-2	NA	NA	TGTGCCAGCAGCTTAGATATTAGCCTAGCGAACAATGAGCAGTTCTTC	CASSLDISLANNEQFF
TRBJ2-7	TRBV2	NA	TRBD1	TGTGCCAGCAGTGAAGTAACAGGGGTCTACGAGCAGTACTTC	CASSEVTGVYEQYF
TRBJ2-2	TRBV12-3/TRBV12-4	once	NA	TGTGCCAGCAGTTTATCTCGCGGGGAGCTGTTTTTT	CASSLSRGELFF
TRBJ2-5	TRBV12-3/TRBV12-4	few	NA	TGTGCCAGCAGTTCATCCCCAAAGACCCAGTACTTC	CASSSSPKTQYF
TRBJ1-3	TRBV9	NA	TRBD1	TGTGCCAGCAGCGCCGGGACAGGGGGCTCTGGAAACACCATATATTTT	CASSAGTGGSGNTIYF
TRBJ2-5	TRBV6-5	NA	TRBD1	TGTGCCAGCAGTCGCAACCGGGACAGGGTAGAGACCCAGTACTTC	CASSRNRDRVETQYF
TRBJ2-5	TRBV10-1	NA	TRBD1	TGCGCCAGCAGAAAAAGAAGACAGGGGGGGTGGGAGACCCAGTACTTC	CASRKRRQGGWETQYF
TRBJ2-3	TRBV10-2	once	TRBD2	TGCGCCAGCGGCGGACTAGCGGGTGATACGCAGTATTTT	CASGGLAGDTQYF
TRBJ1-6	TRBV4-1	NA	NA	TGCGCCAGCGGTCAGAGAGGATCCTATAATTCACCCCTCCACTTT	CASGQRGSYNSPLHF
TRBJ2-7	TRBV29-1	NA	NA	TGCAGCGTTGTCGGACAGACCTACGAGCAGTACTTC	CSVVGQTYEQYF
TRBJ2-7	TRBV6-5	NA	TRBD1	TGTGCCAGCAGTTACTACTCACAGGGGGCCTCCTACGAGCAGTACTTC	CASSYYSQGASYEQYF
TRBJ2-1	TRBV7-2	NA	TRBD2	TGTGCCAGCAGCTTAGTCGGGGTAATAGCGGGAGGGCCCCTCAATGAGCAGTTCTTC	CASSLVGVIAGGPLNEQFF
TRBJ1-6	TRBV6-4	NA	NA	TGTGCCAGCAGTGACTCGGAAGGGAGGTCCTATAATTCACCCCTCCACTTT	CASSDSEGRSYNSPLHF
TRBJ2-7	TRBV11-1	once	NA	TGTGCCAGCAGCTCCCACAGGGAAAGGACCTCCTACGAGCAGTACTTC	CASSSHRERTSYEQYF
TRBJ2-1	TRBV19	NA	NA	TGTGCCAGTGCCCCGGGGGGCAGTTACAATGAGCAGTTCTTC	CASAPGGSYNEQFF
TRBJ2-5	TRBV12-5	NA	NA	TGTGCTAGTGGCCCAGGGCCATCCGGGGAGACCCAGTACTTC	CASGPGPSGETQYF
TRBJ1-5	TRBV2	NA	TRBD1	TGTGCCAGCATGCCGGGACAGGCTTTTAATCAGCCCCAGCATTTT	CASMPGQAFNQPQHF
TRBJ2-3	TRBV27	NA	NA	TGTGCCAGCAGTTTATCGATGCCTCGGGGAGCGGGACACACAGATACGCAGTATTTT	CASSLSMPRGAGHTDTQYF
TRBJ1-4	TRBV18	NA	NA	TGTGCCAGCTCACCACCAAGGGGGTTGACTAATGAAAAACTGTTTTTT	CASSPPRGLTNEKLFF
TRBJ2-7	TRBV19	NA	TRBD1	TGTGCCAGTAGTATGGTAGCAGGGGGCTACGAGCAGTACTTC	CASSMVAGGYEQYF
TRBJ2-7	TRBV3-1/TRBV3-2	NA	NA	TGTGCCAGCAGCCAAGTCTTATCTACCTACGAGCAGTACTTC	CASSQVLSTYEQYF
TRBJ1-2	TRBV7-2	NA	TRBD1	TGTGCCAGCAGCTTAATGACAGGGGTGGGTGGCTACACCTTC	CASSLMTGVGGYTF
TRBJ2-1	TRBV18	NA	TRBD2	TGTGCCAGCTCACCAGGACTAGCGGGGGATAGCAGTGAGCAGTTCTTC	CASSPGLAGDSSEQFF
TRBJ1-1	TRBV7-9	NA	NA	TGTGCCAGCAGCTTACGCGGGGAAGGGTACACTGAAGCTTTCTTT	CASSLRGEGYTEAFF
TRBJ1-5	TRBV19	NA	NA	TGTGCCAGTAGTATAAACAGAAGGTATAGCAATCAGCCCCAGCATTTT	CASSINRRYSNQPQHF
TRBJ1-6	TRBV19	NA	TRBD1	TGTGCCAGTAGTATAGTCCTGGGACAGTATAATTCACCCCTCCACTTT	CASSIVLGQYNSPLHF
TRBJ1-1	TRBV19	NA	TRBD1	TGTGCCAGTAGTATCCCCGGACAGGGGGTTGCGAGTAGGGACACTGAAGCTTTCTTT	CASSIPGQGVASRDTEAFF
TRBJ2-7	TRBV7-8	NA	NA	TGTGCCAGCTCCCGGGGGAAGGGCTACGAGCAGTACTTC	CASSRGKGYEQYF
TRBJ2-7	TRBV10-3	NA	NA	TGTGCCATCAGTGAAAGGGGGAAGGCCTACGAGCAGTACTTC	CAISERGKAYEQYF
TRBJ1-4	TRBV28	NA	NA	TGTGCCAGCAGTTTTCCAGACAGAAATGAAAAACTGTTTTTT	CASSFPDRNEKLFF
TRBJ2-3	TRBV3-1/TRBV3-2	NA	NA	TGTGCCAGCAGCCCTGACAGAGACACAGATACGCAGTATTTT	CASSPDRDTDTQYF
TRBJ2-3	TRBV9	NA	NA	TGTGCCAGCAGCGTAGGCGGGGCGGGAAGGCGCACAGAATCCGCCCGCACAGATACGCAGTATTTT	CASSVGGAGRRTESARTDTQYF
TRBJ1-2	TRBV4-3	few	TRBD1	TGCGCCAGCAGCCAAGATCCTGAGACAGGGGTCCGGGGCTACACCTTC	CASSQDPETGVRGYTF
TRBJ2-7	TRBV7-2	few	TRBD1	TGTGCCAGCAGCTCCGGACAGGGGGCGGTCGAGCAGTACTTC	CASSSGQGAVEQYF
TRBJ2-5	TRBV21-1	NA	NA	TGTGCCAGCAGCAAACTCTGGGCTAGCCGGAGTATCCAGTACTTC	CASSKLWASRSIQYF
TRBJ1-1	TRBV19	NA	NA	TGTGCCAGTAGTAAGGGGGTGAGCGGGATAACCACTGAAGCTTTCTTT	CASSKGVSGITTEAFF
TRBJ2-7	TRBV7-6	few	TRBD1	TGTGCCAGCAGCCTGGCACAGGGGACCGAGCAGTACTTC	CASSLAQGTEQYF